This T cell receptor beta chain was retrieved from a study of T-cell reconstitution after alpha-beta-depleted transplantation in children. This clonotype was counted at least ten times. The J segment lost 8 bases and the V segment lost 0 bases, leaving 9 bases of the junction unmatched. CDR3 size: 16 residues. Germline V gene lookup returns CDR1 SGHRS and CDR2 YFSETQ. Unique molecular identifiers were incorporated into the prepared TCRbeta library. Using its own MiXCR run on the PCR reads, TCRdb lists one record per CDR3 protein. This sample has 490,000 or so distinct CDR3 sequences, with around 13% found just once.

The chain links TRBV5-1 to TRBJ1-2, with 11 nucleotides matching TRBD1. Material: PBMCs from the stem cell graft donor, obtained from the stem cell graft. This TCR was sampled from a human donor who donated a stem cell graft to a child with combined immunodeficiency. CDR3 bases: TGCGCCAGCAGCTTGGCAGGACAGGGGGCGGTACACGGCTACACCTTC. It yields the protein CASSLAGQGAVHGYTF.